Following are 32 T cell receptor beta chains from one sample sequenced in a study of CD8 T cells in ankylosing spondylitis. Study-level points and caveats: A TCR beta motif made of eight highly homologous variants seemed typical of ankylosing spondylitis blood.

These receptors' targets are unknown. TCRdb analysed the 5' RACE reads with MiXCR anew, one entry per CDR3 protein. The sample contains 300,000 to 400,000 distinct CDR3 sequences, 20% to 25% of which appear only once. The sequenced sample was blood, either unsorted or a sorted T cell fraction (not recorded which). These TCRs come from a male donor with ankylosing spondylitis.

The V and J genes are TRBV6-2 or TRBV6-3 and TRBJ1-5; TRBD1 aligns across 9 bases. V was clipped by 6 bases and J by 4 bases; unmatched bases: 7. This CDR3 contains 15 residues. Per the germline V gene, CDR1 is MNHEY and CDR2 is SVGEGT. CDR3 DNA: TGTGCCAGCAGCCCCGGGACAGGGCTTAATCAGCCCCAGCATTTT. This codes for CASSPGTGLNQPQHF.

This clonotype has a handful of counts. The chain uses TRBV29-1 and TRBJ1-2; 8 positions agree with TRBD1. V was pared by 1 base and J by 7 bases, with 11 bases of the junction left unmatched. This CDR3 has 15 amino acids. The V gene's germline CDR1 is SQVTM and CDR2 ANQGSEA. CDR3 loop: CSVEGQGIPRGGYTF. For the CDR3, the DNA is TGCAGCGTTGAAGGACAGGGGATCCCGCGGGGTGGCTACACCTTC.

CDR3 in DNA: TGTGCCAGCTTGGGGAGGGGAGTTATGAACACTGAAGCTTTCTTT. It translates to CASLGRGVMNTEAFF. This chain links TRBV12-3 or TRBV12-4 with TRBJ1-1; D may be TRBD1 (5 bases). Deletions cut 8 bases from V and 0 bases from J, with 16 bases between. CDR3 length: 15 residues.

The sample holds a few counts of this clonotype. This chain uses TRBV6-5 with TRBJ2-1; 8 bases match TRBD2. J lost 10 bases, V lost 2 bases, and 10 bases had no gene match. This CDR3 comprises 15 residues. The germline V gene encodes CDR1 MNHEY and CDR2 SVGAGI. CDR3 in amino acids: CASSYHKSGSWEQFF. DNA of the CDR3: TGTGCCAGCAGTTACCATAAGAGCGGGAGCTGGGAGCAGTTCTTC.

This clonotype was observed at least ten times. The chain links TRBV28 to TRBJ1-5, with TRBD1 as a possible D gene (5 bases). From germline, CDR1 is MDHEN and CDR2 SYDVKM. This CDR3 has 15 amino acids. V was cut by 6 bases and J by 5 bases, with 17 bases left in between. DNA for the CDR3: TGTGCCAGCAGCTATGTTGGGGGTTACGATCAGCCCCAGCATTTT. It translates to CASSYVGGYDQPQHF.

This clonotype was found a few times. The chain is built from TRBV20-1 and TRBJ2-1; 11 nucleotides agree with TRBD2. The CDR3 consists of 14 residues. Germline CDR1 and CDR2: DFQATT and SNEGSKA (reference sequence). Trimming at V came to 5 bases and at J to 6 bases, leaving 6 bases not matched to a gene. CDR3 sequence: CSAYSGRVSNEQFF. For the CDR3, the DNA is TGCAGTGCTTATAGCGGGAGGGTCTCCAATGAGCAGTTCTTC.

This clonotype was picked up a small number of times. The chain combines TRBV5-1 with TRBJ1-6, with D perhaps matching TRBD1 (5 bases). The CDR3 covers 15 residues. Germline V gene sequence: CDR1 SGHRS, CDR2 YFSETQ. V was clipped by 2 bases and J by 4 bases, with 10 bases between them. The CDR3: CASSFGGGYNSPLHF. CDR3 bases: TGCGCCAGCAGCTTCGGGGGAGGGTATAATTCACCCCTCCACTTT.

The V and J genes are TRBV15 and TRBJ1-5, with a possible D match to TRBD1 (5 bases). This CDR3 contains 14 residues. Germline loops: CDR1 LNHNV, CDR2 YYDKDF (reference sequence). Trimming shortened V by 6 bases and J by 1 base, and 10 bases separated the two germline ends. DNA for the CDR3: TGTGCCACCAGACAAGGGGTAAGCAATCAGCCCCAGCATTTT. Its protein is CATRQGVSNQPQHF.

This clonotype was observed a handful of times. J is TRBJ2-1 and V is TRBV6-5, with TRBD2 matching over 9 bases. After removal of 2 bases from V and 5 bases from J, the junction contained 1 base not matched to a gene. This CDR3 contains 14 residues. The germline gives CDR1 MNHEY, CDR2 SVGAGI. The CDR3 spells CASSYPSGNNEQFF. The CDR3 DNA is TGTGCCAGCAGTTACCCTAGCGGGAACAATGAGCAGTTCTTC.

This clonotype has a count of ten or more. J is TRBJ2-5 and V is TRBV10-3; TRBD2 aligns across 10 bases. Losses at the gene ends were 4 bases for V and 5 bases for J; bases not matched to a gene: 10. The length of the CDR3 is 16 residues. The germline V gene encodes CDR1 ENHRY and CDR2 SYGVKD. Here the CDR3 reads CAISGSTSGTWETQYF. CDR3 bases: TGTGCCATCAGTGGGAGCACTAGCGGGACCTGGGAGACCCAGTACTTC.

This clonotype was seen a handful of times. The CDR3 region has the DNA TGCAGCGTGAAGGGGGCCCAAGAGACCCAGTACTTC. Its protein is CSVKGAQETQYF. V usage is TRBV29-1 and J usage is TRBJ2-5; TRBD1 matches at 7 bases. This CDR3 spans 12 amino acids. Germline V gives CDR1 SQVTM, CDR2 ANQGSEA. V gave up 6 bases and J gave up 1 base; unmatched junction bases: 2.

This chain links TRBV3-1 with TRBJ2-6; 7 positions match TRBD2. CDR1 is LGHDT, CDR2 YNNKEL, per germline (reference sequence). Losses at the gene ends were 4 bases for V and 3 bases for J; bases not matched to a gene: 3. This CDR3 comprises 15 residues. The CDR3 loop reads CASSPTSVGANVLTF. DNA for the CDR3: TGTGCCAGCAGCCCCACTAGCGTTGGGGCCAACGTCCTGACTTTC.

This clonotype was seen only a few times. The gene calls are TRBV20-1 and TRBJ1-6, with D possibly being TRBD1 (6 bases). Germline CDR1 reads DFQATT; CDR2 reads SNEGSKA (reference sequence). Trimming removed 0 bases at V and 7 bases at J, with 16 bases between. The CDR3 length is 16 residues. DNA of the CDR3: TGCAGTGCTAGAGATCTTAGGACAGAAAAAAATTCACCCCTCCACTTT. Translated, it gives CSARDLRTEKNSPLHF.

This clonotype was found a few times. The V and J genes are TRBV3-1 and TRBJ2-3; possible D gene TRBD2, 5 bases. Per the germline V gene, CDR1 is LGHDT and CDR2 is YNNKEL (reference sequence). This CDR3 has 14 amino acids. The ends were cut back, 2 bases at V and 7 bases at J, with 13 bases in the middle. The CDR3 loop reads CASSQRPYGNTQYF. The CDR3 bases are TGTGCCAGCAGCCAAAGACCCTACGGGAATACGCAGTATTTT.

The rearrangement links TRBV7-9 to TRBJ2-1; 8 bases map to TRBD2. Germline V gene sequence: CDR1 SEHNR, CDR2 FQNEAQ (reference sequence). With V trimmed by 5 bases and J by 3 bases, 6 bases remained unmatched. The CDR3 extends over 15 amino acids. The CDR3 loop reads CASSPSGRRYNEQFF. The CDR3 nucleotides read TGTGCCAGCAGCCCGAGCGGGAGACGCTACAATGAGCAGTTCTTC.

This clonotype appeared a few times. The rearrangement joins TRBV19 to TRBJ2-3; 13 bases line up with TRBD2. Germline V gene data show CDR1 as LNHDA and CDR2 as SQIVND (reference sequence). Trimming removed 2 bases from V and 4 bases from J; junction bases left unmatched: 3. There are 16 residues in the CDR3. The CDR3 DNA reads TGTGCCAGTAGTATACGGACTAGCGGGAGAGCAGATACGCAGTATTTT. Translated, it gives CASSIRTSGRADTQYF.

This clonotype showed up just a few times. Here the CDR3 DNA reads TGTGCCAGCAGTGAATATCAGGGTTGGGATGAGCAGTTCTTC. This translates into CASSEYQGWDEQFF. V is TRBV25-1 and J is TRBJ2-1, with a possible D match to TRBD1 (5 bases). Per the germline V gene, CDR1 is MGHDK and CDR2 is SYGVNS. Trimming shortened V by 0 bases and J by 8 bases, and 11 bases separated the two germline ends. The CDR3 covers 14 residues.

This clonotype was recorded a few times. The chain couples TRBV6-5 to TRBJ2-7; TRBD1 is a possible D gene (5 bases). The V gene lost 0 bases and the J gene lost 3 bases, with 6 bases spanning the gap. This CDR3 has 13 amino acids. Germline V gene sequence: CDR1 MNHEY, CDR2 SVGAGI. In nucleotides, the CDR3 is TGTGCCAGCAGTTACTCGGACATCTACGAGCAGTACTTC. It codes for CASSYSDIYEQYF.

This clonotype was picked up a small number of times. The J gene is TRBJ2-2, the V gene TRBV4-3; D is possibly TRBD2 (6 bases). There are 16 residues in the CDR3. The germline V gene has CDR1 LGHNA and CDR2 YSLEER. V was cut by 3 bases and J by 1 base, with 12 bases left in between. The CDR3 region is CASSQWGVLNTGELFF. CDR3 bases: TGCGCCAGCAGCCAGTGGGGGGTGTTGAACACCGGGGAGCTGTTTTTT.

V usage is TRBV7-2 and J usage is TRBJ1-5; TRBD1 might be the D (6 bases). The CDR3 contains 14 residues. V gave up 5 bases and J gave up 6 bases, with 14 bases separating them. CDR1 is SGHTA, CDR2 FQGNSA, per germline. The DNA of the CDR3 is TGTGCCAGCAGCCCTCAGACAGGAAGTCAGCCCCAGCATTTT. It specifies CASSPQTGSQPQHF.

This clonotype showed up just a few times. The chain has TRBV18 and TRBJ1-2; D ambiguous. The CDR3 totals 15 residues. Trimming pared 3 bases from V and 4 bases from J, leaving 15 bases between. Germline CDR1 and CDR2: KGHSH and LQKENI. This CDR3 is CASSPAGLEGYGYTF. The CDR3 nucleotides read TGTGCCAGCTCACCGGCGGGCCTGGAGGGCTATGGCTACACCTTC.

CDR3 protein: CASSLGQGYQETQYF. CDR3 nucleotide sequence: TGTGCCAGCAGTTTAGGACAGGGCTACCAAGAGACCCAGTACTTC. This chain links TRBV12-3 or TRBV12-4 with TRBJ2-5, with 7 positions matching TRBD1. CDR3 length: 15 residues. Trimming took 1 base from V and 0 from J; bases not matched to a gene: 2.

There are many counts of this clonotype. This chain links TRBV29-1 with TRBJ2-1; 7 bases are a match to TRBD1. The junction had 5 bases not matched to a gene; V was cut back by 3 bases and J by 9 bases. From germline, CDR1 is SQVTM and CDR2 ANQGSEA. The CDR3 length is 12 residues. The CDR3 spells CSVETSGGEQFF. The CDR3 nucleotides read TGCAGCGTTGAGACATCAGGGGGTGAGCAGTTCTTC.

The chain joins TRBV2 to TRBJ1-1; 8 bases fit TRBD1. This CDR3 region has 14 residues. Trimming took 4 bases from V and 3 from J; bases not matched to a gene: 4. In germline, CDR1 is SNHLY, CDR2 FYNNEI. The CDR3 nucleotides read TGTGCCAGCAGTGCGTCAGGGGGCCACACTGAAGCTTTCTTT. Amino acid sequence: CASSASGGHTEAFF.

This clonotype was seen only a few times. This chain connects TRBV2 to TRBJ1-1; unclear D gene. Germline loops: CDR1 SNHLY, CDR2 FYNNEI. The CDR3 contains 14 residues. Trimming stripped 4 bases from V and 4 bases from J, with 13 bases between. CDR3 DNA sequence: TGTGCCAGCAGTGGACAAGGCTGGAGCACTGAAGCTTTCTTT. Protein product: CASSGQGWSTEAFF.

This clonotype appeared a few times. Here the CDR3 reads CASISATGYGYTF. In DNA, the CDR3 is TGTGCCAGCATCTCGGCGACAGGTTATGGCTACACCTTC. The chain couples TRBV6-2 or TRBV6-3 to TRBJ1-2, with a possible D match to TRBD1 (6 bases). CDR3 length: 13 amino acids. Germline CDR1 MNHEY, CDR2 SVGEGT. Trimming pared 7 bases from V and 5 bases from J, leaving 14 bases between.

V is TRBV5-5 and J is TRBJ2-5, with 11 bases that match TRBD1. J gave up 5 bases and V 3 bases, and 3 bases lay outside the gene matches. The CDR3 runs 14 residues. CDR1 is SGHKS, CDR2 YYEKEE, per germline (reference sequence). The CDR3 spells CASSWTGGGETQYF. The CDR3 DNA reads TGTGCCAGCAGCTGGACAGGGGGCGGGGAGACCCAGTACTTC.

The chain carries TRBV2 and TRBJ2-2, with TRBD1 as a possible D gene (6 bases). The germline V and J ends were trimmed by 5 bases and 3 bases, with 13 bases remaining between them. Germline V CDR1 and CDR2: SNHLY, FYNNEI. The CDR3 has 15 residues. The CDR3 region has the DNA TGTGCCAGCAGTTACGCAGGACAGTACACCGGGGAGCTGTTTTTT. Translating it yields CASSYAGQYTGELFF.

This clonotype was counted only a few times. In DNA, the CDR3 is TGCGCCAGCAGCCCCGGGTCGGGCTCTGGAAACACCATATATTTT. Translation: CASSPGSGSGNTIYF. The chain uses TRBV5-1 and TRBJ1-3; D is unresolved. Trimming removed 4 bases from V and 0 bases from J, with 11 bases in between. CDR1 and CDR2 from the germline V gene are SGHRS and YFSETQ. This CDR3 contains 15 residues.

The chain employs TRBV25-1 and TRBJ2-5; D not certain. Germline lookup yields CDR1 MGHDK and CDR2 SYGVNS. The CDR3 extends over 14 amino acids. V was cut by 1 base and J by 5 bases, with 11 bases left in between. CDR3 residues: CASSEFKGWETQYF. Here the CDR3 DNA reads TGTGCCAGCAGTGAATTTAAGGGTTGGGAGACCCAGTACTTC.

The chain couples TRBV7-3 to TRBJ2-2; D is uncertain. V was clipped by 5 bases and J by 1 base, with 8 bases between them. The CDR3 loop spans 14 amino acids. Germline loops: CDR1 SGHTA, CDR2 FQGTGA. In DNA form, the CDR3 reads TGTGCCAGCAGCCTGAATATGAACACCGGGGAGCTGTTTTTT. Translation: CASSLNMNTGELFF.

This clonotype was found a few times. The J gene is TRBJ2-1, the V gene TRBV29-1, with 9 nucleotides matching TRBD2. With 7 bases clipped from V and 7 bases from J, the junction kept 14 bases outside the gene matches. The CDR3 is 15 amino acids. From germline, CDR1 is SQVTM and CDR2 ANQGSEA. The chain's CDR3 is CSGASSGTSWNEQFF. CDR3 DNA: TGCAGCGGTGCTTCTAGCGGGACTTCGTGGAATGAGCAGTTCTTC.